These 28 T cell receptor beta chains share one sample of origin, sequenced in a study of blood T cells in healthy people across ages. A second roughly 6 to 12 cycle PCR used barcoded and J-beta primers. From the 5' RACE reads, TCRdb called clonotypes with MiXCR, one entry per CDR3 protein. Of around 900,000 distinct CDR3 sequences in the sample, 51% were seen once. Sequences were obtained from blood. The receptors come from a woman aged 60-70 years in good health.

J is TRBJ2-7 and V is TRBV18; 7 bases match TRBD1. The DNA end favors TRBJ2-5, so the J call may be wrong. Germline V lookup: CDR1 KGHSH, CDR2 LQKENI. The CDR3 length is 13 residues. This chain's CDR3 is CASSRTGDGTQYF. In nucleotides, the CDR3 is TGTGCCAGCTCACGTACAGGGGACGGGACCCAGTACTTC.

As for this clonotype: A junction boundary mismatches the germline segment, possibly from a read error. As DNA, the CDR3 is TGCGCCATCAGTGAGGTGCGACATACGCAGTATTTT. Translated: CAISEVRHTQYF. The rearrangement links TRBV10-2 to TRBJ2-3; D remains unclear. The CDR3 is made up of 12 amino acids. From germline, CDR1 is WSHSY and CDR2 SAAADI.

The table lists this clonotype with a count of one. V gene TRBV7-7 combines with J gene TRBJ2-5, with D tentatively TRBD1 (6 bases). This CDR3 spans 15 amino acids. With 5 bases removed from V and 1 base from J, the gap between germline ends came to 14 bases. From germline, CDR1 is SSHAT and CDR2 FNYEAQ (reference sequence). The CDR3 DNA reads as TGTGCCAGCAGCCGAAGTGGGGGCAGCCAAGAGACCCAGTACTTC. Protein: CASSRSGGSQETQYF.

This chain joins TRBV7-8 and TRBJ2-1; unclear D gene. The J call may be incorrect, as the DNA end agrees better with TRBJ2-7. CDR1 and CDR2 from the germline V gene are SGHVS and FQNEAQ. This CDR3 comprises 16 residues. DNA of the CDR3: TGTGCCAGCAGCTTAAGACACACCAAGGGCCCGTACGAGCAGTACTTC. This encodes CASSLRHTKGPYEQYF.

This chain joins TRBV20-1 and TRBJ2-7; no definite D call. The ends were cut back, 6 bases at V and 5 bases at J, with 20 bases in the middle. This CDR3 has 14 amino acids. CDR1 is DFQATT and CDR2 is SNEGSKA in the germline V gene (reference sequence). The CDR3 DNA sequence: TGCAGTGCCAGTCGTCAGGTTGGAGCGAACGAGCAGTACTTC. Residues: CSASRQVGANEQYF.

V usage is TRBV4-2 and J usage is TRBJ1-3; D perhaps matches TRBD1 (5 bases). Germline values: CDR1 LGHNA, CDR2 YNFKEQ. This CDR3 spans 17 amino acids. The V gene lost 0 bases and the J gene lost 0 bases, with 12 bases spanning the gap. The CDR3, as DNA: TGTGCCAGCAGCCAAGAAGCAGGGACCACCTCTGGAAACACCATATATTTT. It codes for CASSQEAGTTSGNTIYF.

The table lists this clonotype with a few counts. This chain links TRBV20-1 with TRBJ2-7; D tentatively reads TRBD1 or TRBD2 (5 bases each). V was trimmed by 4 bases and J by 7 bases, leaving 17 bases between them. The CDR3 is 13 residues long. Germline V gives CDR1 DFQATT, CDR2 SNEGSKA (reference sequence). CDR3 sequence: CSAINPGTSEQYF. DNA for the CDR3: TGCAGTGCTATAAACCCGGGGACGTCAGAGCAGTACTTC.

The CDR3 loop reads CASSSRRIYEQYF. As DNA, the CDR3 is TGTGCCAGCAGCTCCCGACGGATCTACGAGCAGTACTTC. The V and J genes are TRBV7-2 and TRBJ2-7; no firm D call. Trimming removed 4 bases at V and 3 bases at J, with 10 bases between. Per germline, CDR1 SGHTA and CDR2 FQGNSA. The length of the CDR3 is 13 residues.

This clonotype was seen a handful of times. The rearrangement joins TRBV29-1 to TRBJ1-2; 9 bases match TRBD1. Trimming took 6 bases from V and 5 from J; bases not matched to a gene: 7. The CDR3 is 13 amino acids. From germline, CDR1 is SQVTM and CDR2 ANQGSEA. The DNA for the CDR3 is TGCAGCGTCCCCGGGACAGGGATATATGGCTACACCTTC. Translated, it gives CSVPGTGIYGYTF.

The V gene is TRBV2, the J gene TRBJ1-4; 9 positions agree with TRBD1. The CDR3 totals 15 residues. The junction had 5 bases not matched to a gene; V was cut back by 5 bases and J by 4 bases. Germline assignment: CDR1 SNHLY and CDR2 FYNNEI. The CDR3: CASSIPGQGNEKLFF. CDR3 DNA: TGTGCCAGCAGTATCCCGGGACAGGGTAATGAAAAACTGTTTTTT. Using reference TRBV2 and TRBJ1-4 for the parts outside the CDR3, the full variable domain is EPEVTQTPSHQVTQMGQEVILRCVPISNHLYFYWYRQILGQKVEFLVSFYNNEISEKSEIFDDQFSVERPDGSNFTLKIRSTKLEDSAMYFCASSIPGQGNEKLFFGSGTQLSVL.

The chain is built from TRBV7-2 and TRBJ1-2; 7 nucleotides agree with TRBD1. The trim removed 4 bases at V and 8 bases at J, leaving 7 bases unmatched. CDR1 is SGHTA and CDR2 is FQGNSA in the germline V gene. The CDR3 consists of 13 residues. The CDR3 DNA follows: TGTGCCAGCAGCTCTCGACAGGGCGCAGGCTACACCTTC. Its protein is CASSSRQGAGYTF.

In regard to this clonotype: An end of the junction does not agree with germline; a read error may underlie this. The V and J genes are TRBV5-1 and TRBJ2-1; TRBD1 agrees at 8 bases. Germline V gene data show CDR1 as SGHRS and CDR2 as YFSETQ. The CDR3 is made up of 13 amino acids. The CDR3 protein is CASSGQGPKERFF. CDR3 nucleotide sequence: TGCGCCAGCAGCGGACAGGGCCCTAAAGAGCGGTTCTTC.

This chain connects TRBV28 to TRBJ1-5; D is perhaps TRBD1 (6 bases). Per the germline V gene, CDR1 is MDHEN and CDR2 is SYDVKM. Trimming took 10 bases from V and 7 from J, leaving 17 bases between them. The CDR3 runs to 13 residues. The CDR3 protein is CAIDNRVGQPQHF. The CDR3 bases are TGTGCCATCGACAACAGGGTCGGACAGCCCCAGCATTTT.

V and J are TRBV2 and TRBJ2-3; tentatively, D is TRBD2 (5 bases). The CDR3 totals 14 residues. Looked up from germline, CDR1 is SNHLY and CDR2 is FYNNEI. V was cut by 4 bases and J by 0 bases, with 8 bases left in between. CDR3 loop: CASSGLASTDTQYF. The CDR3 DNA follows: TGTGCCAGCAGTGGTCTAGCTAGCACAGATACGCAGTATTTT.

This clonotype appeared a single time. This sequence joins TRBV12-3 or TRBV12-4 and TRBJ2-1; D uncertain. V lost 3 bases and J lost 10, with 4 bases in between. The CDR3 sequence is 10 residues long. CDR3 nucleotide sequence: TGTGCCAGCAGTTTTCAGGAGCAGTTCTTC. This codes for CASSFQEQFF.

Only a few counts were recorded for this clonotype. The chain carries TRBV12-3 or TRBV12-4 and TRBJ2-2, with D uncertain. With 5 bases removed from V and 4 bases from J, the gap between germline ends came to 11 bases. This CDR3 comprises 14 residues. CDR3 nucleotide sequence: TGTGCCAGCAGTCTCGAACAGAGCACCGGGGAGCTGTTTTTT. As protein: CASSLEQSTGELFF.

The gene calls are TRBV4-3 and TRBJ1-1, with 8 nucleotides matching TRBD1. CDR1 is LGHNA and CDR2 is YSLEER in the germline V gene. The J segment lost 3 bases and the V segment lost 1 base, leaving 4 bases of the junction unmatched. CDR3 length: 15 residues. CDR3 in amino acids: CASSQVAGGHTEAFF. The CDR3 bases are TGCGCCAGCAGCCAAGTGGCAGGGGGCCACACTGAAGCTTTCTTT.

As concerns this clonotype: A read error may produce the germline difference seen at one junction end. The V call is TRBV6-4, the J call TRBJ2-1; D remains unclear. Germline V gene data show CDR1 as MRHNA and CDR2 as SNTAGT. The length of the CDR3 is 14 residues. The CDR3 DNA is TGTGCCAGCAGTCACTCGGCTAGTTCCGATGAGCAGTTCTTC. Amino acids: CASSHSASSDEQFF.

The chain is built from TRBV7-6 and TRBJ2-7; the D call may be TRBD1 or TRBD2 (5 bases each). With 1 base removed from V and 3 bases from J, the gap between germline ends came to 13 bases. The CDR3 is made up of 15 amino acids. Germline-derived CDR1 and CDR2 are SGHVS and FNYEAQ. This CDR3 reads CASSLGRDPYYEQYF. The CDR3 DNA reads TGTGCCAGCAGCTTAGGACGGGACCCTTACTACGAGCAGTACTTC. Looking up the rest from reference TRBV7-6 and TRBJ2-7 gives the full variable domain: GAGVSQSPRYKVTKRGQDVALRCDPISGHVSLYWYRQALGQGPEFLTYFNYEAQQDKSGLPNDRFSAERPEGSISTLTIQRTEQRDSAMYRCASSLGRDPYYEQYFGPGTRLTVT.

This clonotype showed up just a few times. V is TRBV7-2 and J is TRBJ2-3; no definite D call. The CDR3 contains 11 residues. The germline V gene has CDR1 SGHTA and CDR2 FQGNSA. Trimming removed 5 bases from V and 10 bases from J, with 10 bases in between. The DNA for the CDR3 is TGTGCCAGCAGCCCCGTTTTGGCGCAGTATTTT. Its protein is CASSPVLAQYF.

The CDR3 sequence: CSTRSLQGKLFF. The CDR3 nucleotides read TGCAGCACCCGAAGCCTCCAGGGGAAACTGTTTTTT. The chain joins TRBV29-1 to TRBJ1-4; possible D gene TRBD1, 6 bases. The germline gives CDR1 SQVTM, CDR2 ANQGSEA. The V end lost 8 bases, the J end lost 11 bases, and 18 bases lay between the germline ends. The CDR3 loop spans 12 amino acids.

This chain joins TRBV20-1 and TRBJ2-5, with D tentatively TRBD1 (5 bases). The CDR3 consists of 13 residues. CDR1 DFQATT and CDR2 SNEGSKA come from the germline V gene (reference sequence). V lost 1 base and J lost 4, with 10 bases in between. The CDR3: CSARVTGAETQYF. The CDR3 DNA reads TGCAGTGCTAGAGTTACAGGTGCAGAGACCCAGTACTTC.

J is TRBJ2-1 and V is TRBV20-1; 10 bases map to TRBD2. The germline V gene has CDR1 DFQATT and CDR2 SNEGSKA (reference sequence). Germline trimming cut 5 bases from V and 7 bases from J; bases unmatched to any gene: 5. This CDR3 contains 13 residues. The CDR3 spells CSALKREGNEQFF. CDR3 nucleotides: TGCAGTGCTCTTAAGCGGGAGGGAAATGAGCAGTTCTTC.

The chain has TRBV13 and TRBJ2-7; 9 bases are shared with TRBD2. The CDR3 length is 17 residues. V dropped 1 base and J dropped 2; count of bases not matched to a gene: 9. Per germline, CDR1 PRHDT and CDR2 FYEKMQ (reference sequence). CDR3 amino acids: CASSLDSSGSDTYEQYF. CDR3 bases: TGTGCCAGCAGCTTAGATAGTAGCGGGAGTGATACCTACGAGCAGTACTTC.

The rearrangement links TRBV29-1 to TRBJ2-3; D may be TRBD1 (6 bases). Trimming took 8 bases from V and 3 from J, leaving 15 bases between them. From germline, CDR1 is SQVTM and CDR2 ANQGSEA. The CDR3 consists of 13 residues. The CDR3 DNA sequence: TGCAGCTTCAAGGGGGTCGGGACAGATACGCAGTATTTT. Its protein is CSFKGVGTDTQYF.

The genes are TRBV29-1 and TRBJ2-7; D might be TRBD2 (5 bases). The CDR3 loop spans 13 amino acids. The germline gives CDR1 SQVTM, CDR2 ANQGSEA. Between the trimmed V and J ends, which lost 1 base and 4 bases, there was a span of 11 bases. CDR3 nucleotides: TGCAGCGTTGAAGGTCGGGGTGGGTACGAGCAGTACTTC. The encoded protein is CSVEGRGGYEQYF.

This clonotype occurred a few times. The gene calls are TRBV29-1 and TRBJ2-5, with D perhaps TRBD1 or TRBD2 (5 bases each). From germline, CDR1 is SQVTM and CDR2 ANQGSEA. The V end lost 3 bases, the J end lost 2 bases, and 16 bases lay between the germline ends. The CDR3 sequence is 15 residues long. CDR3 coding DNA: TGCAGCGTTGATGGTTTTGGGGGATGGCAAGAGACCCAGTACTTC. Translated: CSVDGFGGWQETQYF.

CDR3 sequence: CASKGPLLAGEGELFF. The CDR3 coding sequence is TGTGCCAGCAAAGGCCCCCTACTAGCGGGAGAAGGGGAGCTGTTTTTT. The J gene is TRBJ2-2, the V gene TRBV11-2; 11 bases agree with TRBD2. Germline CDR1 is SGHAT and CDR2 is FQNNGV. V was pared by 7 bases and J by 8 bases, with 12 bases of the junction left unmatched. This CDR3 contains 16 residues.